A single sample is the source of the 24 T cell receptor beta chains below, sequenced in a study of CD8 T cells in ankylosing spondylitis. Their antigen targets remain unknown. Study results and limitations: Apparently characteristic of ankylosing spondylitis blood was a TCR beta motif (eight highly homologous variants).

TCRdb used MiXCR to reprocess the 5' RACE reads, holding one entry per CDR3 protein. This sample has 670,000 or so distinct CDR3 sequences; roughly 19% occur once, and the top ten carry 19%. The sample comprised blood, either unsorted or a sorted T cell fraction (not recorded which). The receptors were gathered from a male donor with ankylosing spondylitis.

This clonotype turned up a few times. The chain links TRBV12-3 or TRBV12-4 to TRBJ2-2, with 7 bases aligning to TRBD2. This CDR3 is built from 14 residues. V shed 2 bases, J shed 7 bases, and the junction held 4 bases outside the gene matches. CDR3 coding DNA: TGTGCCAGCAGTTTACTGGGGGGGGGCGGGGAGCTGTTTTTT. Translating it yields CASSLLGGGGELFF.

This clonotype was counted many times. The chain links TRBV29-1 to TRBJ2-7; D assignment may be TRBD1 or TRBD2 (5 bases each). The CDR3 contains 15 residues. Germline V gene lookup returns CDR1 SQVTM and CDR2 ANQGSEA. The V and J ends lost 7 bases and 0 bases respectively, with 19 bases between them. The CDR3 DNA follows: TGCAGCGCAAGAGGGGAGCCAGGACACTCCTACGAGCAGTACTTC. As protein: CSARGEPGHSYEQYF.

This chain links TRBV6-2 or TRBV6-3 with TRBJ1-1, with D perhaps matching TRBD1 (6 bases). Trimming cost V 0 bases and J 0 bases, with 14 bases left between them. Germline CDR1 and CDR2: MNHEY and SVGEGT. This CDR3 has 17 residues. The CDR3 sequence: CASSYSTLGTMNTEAFF. CDR3 sequence (DNA): TGTGCCAGCAGTTACTCTACTCTTGGGACAATGAACACTGAAGCTTTCTTT.

The chain uses TRBV2 and TRBJ2-3, with 7 bases aligning to TRBD1. Germline V gene data show CDR1 as SNHLY and CDR2 as FYNNEI. Trimming removed 7 bases from V and 3 bases from J; junction bases left unmatched: 7. This CDR3 region has 14 residues. The CDR3 loop is CASIPTGKTDTQYF. In DNA form, the CDR3 reads TGTGCCAGCATCCCGACAGGGAAGACAGATACGCAGTATTTT.

This clonotype was picked up a small number of times. The V and J genes are TRBV24-1 and TRBJ2-1; the match to TRBD1 covers 9 bases. J gave up 4 bases and V 6 bases, and 3 bases lay outside the gene matches. The CDR3 spans 14 residues. CDR1 is KGHDR, CDR2 SFDVKD, per germline. In nucleotides, the CDR3 is TGTGCCACCAGTACGGGACAGGGATACAATGAGCAGTTCTTC. Translating gives CATSTGQGYNEQFF.

A few counts support this clonotype. This chain links TRBV13 with TRBJ2-7; TRBD2 is a possible D gene (6 bases). V was cut by 6 bases and J by 2 bases, with 14 bases left in between. CDR1 PRHDT and CDR2 FYEKMQ come from the germline V gene (reference sequence). CDR3 length equals 14 residues. The CDR3 is CASSKEGYPYEQYF. As DNA, the CDR3 is TGTGCCAGCAGTAAGGAGGGCTACCCCTACGAGCAGTACTTC. Full variable domain (missing parts from reference TRBV13 and TRBJ2-7): AAGVIQSPRHLIKEKRETATLKCYPIPRHDTVYWYQQGPGQDPQFLISFYEKMQSDKGSIPDRFSAQQFSDYHSELNMSSLELGDSALYFCASSKEGYPYEQYFGPGTRLTVT.

The chain uses TRBV6-5 and TRBJ1-6; weak D call: TRBD1 (5 bases). From germline, CDR1 is MNHEY and CDR2 SVGAGI. With 2 bases removed from V and 5 bases from J, the gap between germline ends came to 19 bases. The CDR3 runs to 18 residues. The CDR3 DNA is TGTGCCAGCAGTTACCAGGGTTCCTCCGCATTAAATAATTCACCCCTCCACTTT. It yields the protein CASSYQGSSALNNSPLHF.

This clonotype has a count of ten or more. This chain links TRBV7-3 with TRBJ2-5, with D perhaps TRBD1 (5 bases). This CDR3 contains 14 residues. The V gene's germline CDR1 is SGHTA and CDR2 FQGTGA. V was cut by 1 base and J by 4 bases, with 10 bases left in between. The CDR3 reads CASSLSGQGETQYF. The CDR3 nucleotides are TGTGCCAGCAGCTTAAGTGGCCAGGGAGAGACCCAGTACTTC.

This clonotype has only a few counts. The chain is built from TRBV7-8 and TRBJ1-6; D uncertain. In germline, CDR1 is SGHVS, CDR2 FQNEAQ. This CDR3 is 17 amino acids long. V was clipped by 5 bases and J by 0 bases, with 14 bases between them. CDR3 in DNA: TGTGCCAGCAGCGAAATAGCAGGTCCCTCCTATAATTCACCCCTCCACTTT. This codes for CASSEIAGPSYNSPLHF.

Regarding this clonotype: A junction end diverges from the germline sequence, so it may reflect a read error. The J gene is TRBJ2-7, the V gene TRBV12-3 or TRBV12-4; D gene ambiguous. The CDR3 is 11 residues long. CDR3 sequence reads: CASSLEWLPSF. Here the CDR3 DNA reads TGTGCCAGCAGTTTGGAGTGGCTTCCAAGCTTC.

The chain employs TRBV28 and TRBJ2-5; the match to TRBD2 covers 9 bases. CDR3 length equals 17 residues. The V and J ends lost 7 bases and 0 bases, in that order; junction bases with no gene match: 12. Germline CDR1 is MDHEN and CDR2 is SYDVKM. The CDR3 is CASKGSGLAGYQETQYF. Here the CDR3 DNA reads TGTGCCAGCAAGGGGTCGGGGCTAGCGGGATACCAAGAGACCCAGTACTTC.

This clonotype came up a few times. This chain connects TRBV12-3 or TRBV12-4 to TRBJ2-1; maybe TRBD2 (5 bases). Between the trimmed V and J ends, which lost 5 bases and 8 bases, there was a span of 13 bases. The CDR3 runs to 13 residues. Written as DNA, the CDR3 is TGTGCCAGCAGTACGGACTCGGGCGATGAGCAGTTCTTC. This translates into CASSTDSGDEQFF.

The chain uses TRBV4-3 and TRBJ2-3; the match to TRBD2 covers 9 bases. Germline V CDR1 and CDR2: LGHNA, YSLEER. V dropped 0 bases and J dropped 1; count of bases not matched to a gene: 5. The CDR3 is 17 residues long. This chain's CDR3 is CASSQDKGGRGTDTQYF. The CDR3, as DNA: TGCGCCAGCAGCCAAGATAAGGGCGGGAGGGGCACAGATACGCAGTATTTT.

The rearrangement links TRBV6-1 to TRBJ2-3; D unclear. CDR1 and CDR2 (germline): MNHNS, SASEGT. V was trimmed by 5 bases and J by 4 bases, leaving 16 bases between them. This CDR3 is built from 15 residues. The CDR3 loop reads CASSRAAVMADTQYF. The CDR3 DNA follows: TGTGCCAGCAGTCGCGCGGCTGTAATGGCAGATACGCAGTATTTT.

The chain joins TRBV6-5 to TRBJ1-2; possibly TRBD1 for D (5 bases). This CDR3 spans 15 amino acids. Deletions cut 4 bases from V and 4 bases from J, with 16 bases between. Germline CDR1 is MNHEY and CDR2 is SVGAGI. This chain's CDR3 is CASSLGQSPFYGYTF. CDR3 in DNA: TGTGCCAGCAGTTTGGGGCAGTCCCCCTTCTATGGCTACACCTTC.

The V gene is TRBV29-1, the J gene TRBJ2-5; D is possibly TRBD2 (6 bases). Between the trimmed V and J ends, which lost 2 bases and 4 bases, there was a span of 14 bases. Germline V lookup: CDR1 SQVTM, CDR2 ANQGSEA. The CDR3 is 14 amino acids. In DNA form, the CDR3 reads TGCAGCGTTGAATTTGCGGGGTTCATAGAGACCCAGTACTTC. This sequence encodes CSVEFAGFIETQYF.

The chain joins TRBV5-1 to TRBJ2-5, with 14 bases aligning to TRBD2. This CDR3 comprises 17 residues. The ends lost 3 bases at V and 4 bases at J; junction bases unmatched: 8. Germline V gene data show CDR1 as SGHRS and CDR2 as YFSETQ. CDR3 bases: TGCGCCAGCAGCTCCGGGACTAGCGGGAGTTGGGGAGAGACCCAGTACTTC. As protein: CASSSGTSGSWGETQYF. Full variable domain (outside the CDR3, taken from reference TRBV5-1 and TRBJ2-5): KAGVTQTPRYLIKTRGQQVTLSCSPISGHRSVSWYQQTPGQGLQFLFEYFSETQRNKGNFPGRFSGRQFSNSRSEMNVSTLELGDSALYLCASSSGTSGSWGETQYFGPGTRLLVL.

This rearrangement joins TRBV5-1 to TRBJ2-1, with 7 bases matching TRBD2. V dropped 5 bases and J dropped 6; count of bases not matched to a gene: 23. CDR3 length: 19 amino acids. Germline loops: CDR1 SGHRS, CDR2 YFSETQ. For the CDR3, the DNA is TGCGCCAGCAGGTCAACGGGGGGATTTTCGGCGATTTCGGTCAATGAGCAGTTCTTC. Protein sequence: CASRSTGGFSAISVNEQFF.

The chain uses TRBV5-1 and TRBJ1-4; D uncertain. CDR1 and CDR2 (germline): SGHRS, YFSETQ. This CDR3 has 14 amino acids. V was trimmed by 1 base and J by 10 bases, leaving 14 bases between them. CDR3 sequence reads: CASSLSGKAGKLFF. The CDR3 DNA sequence: TGCGCCAGCAGCTTGTCTGGAAAGGCCGGAAAACTGTTTTTT.

The CDR3 region has the DNA TGCAGTGCTGGACCGATGACAGGGGGCAATAACATTCAGTACTTC. It is translated as CSAGPMTGGNNIQYF. This chain connects TRBV20-1 to TRBJ2-4; TRBD1 agrees at 10 bases. Unmatched junction bases numbered 11, after V lost 5 bases and J lost 7 bases. CDR3 size: 15 residues. Per the germline V gene, CDR1 is DFQATT and CDR2 is SNEGSKA (reference sequence).

This clonotype was counted between two and nine times. V is TRBV28 and J is TRBJ1-2; 8 bases align to TRBD1. Germline V CDR1 and CDR2: MDHEN, SYDVKM. This CDR3 region has 15 residues. Losses at the gene ends were 4 bases for V and 4 bases for J; bases not matched to a gene: 8. The CDR3 sequence is CASSSPGGGLYGYTF. CDR3 nucleotide sequence: TGTGCCAGCAGTTCCCCAGGGGGCGGCCTCTATGGCTACACCTTC.

The chain has TRBV21-1 and TRBJ2-4; the table's D call, TRBD2, has no DNA check behind it. TRBV21-1 is given as a pseudogene. There are 18 residues in the CDR3. CDR3 coding DNA: TGTGCCAGCAGCAAAGAGGGACTAGCTCAACTAGCCAAAAACATTCAGTACTTC. Translation gives CASSKEGLAQLAKNIQYF.

This clonotype was seen at least ten times. The J gene is TRBJ2-1, the V gene TRBV5-1; D ambiguous. CDR1 and CDR2 from the germline V gene are SGHRS and YFSETQ. CDR3 length: 17 residues. Trimming took off 0 bases at V and 4 bases at J, with 17 bases between the two ends. In nucleotides, the CDR3 is TGCGCCAGCAGCTTGGTCGACTGGCGATCCTATTACAATGAGCAGTTCTTC. Its translation is CASSLVDWRSYYNEQFF.

The chain recombines TRBV4-3 with TRBJ1-4; D is uncertain. CDR3 size: 15 residues. The ends were cut back, 4 bases at V and 3 bases at J, with 12 bases in the middle. The germline V gene has CDR1 LGHNA and CDR2 YSLEER. CDR3 in DNA: TGCGCCAGCAGCCCGAGGGTACGATCTAATGAAAAACTGTTTTTT. It encodes CASSPRVRSNEKLFF.